Listed below are T cell receptor beta chains from one sample, sequenced in a study of beta chain features in type 1 diabetes. Libraries were prepared by immunoSEQ multiplex PCR; TCRdb keeps only in-frame clonotypes and omits some of them. This table has around 250,000 clones, roughly 14% appearing once. The sample was naive CD4+ T cells from blood. The receptors were gathered from a man aged 25 to 40 with type 1 diabetes. CDR3s leave out the opening cysteine and the closing phenylalanine or tryptophan. The order of the fields is CDR3 protein, V gene, clone size, J gene. Not all rows give a size; the values are once, few, many and, for expanded clones, a class.

ATSRDPVAGTSNEQF	TRBV15	few	TRBJ2-1
ASSSRDREETQY	TRBV6-5	-	TRBJ2-5
ASSRDRVNTEAF	TRBV6-5	-	TRBJ1-1
ASSPAAGSTDTQY	TRBV19	-	TRBJ2-3
ASSPGRGTPGELF	TRBV4-2	few	TRBJ2-2
ASSLRAGDGSEQF	TRBV7-2	-	TRBJ2-1
ASSLPGQGTYEQY	TRBV5-4	-	TRBJ2-7
ASSLRVGETQY	TRBV5-4	few	TRBJ2-5
ASSAGTDEQY	TRBV19	-	TRBJ2-7
ASSPGQNYGYT	TRBV18	-	TRBJ1-2
ASGPRGSEQF	TRBV12-5	-	TRBJ2-1
ASSSATGGGETQY	TRBV11-3	-	TRBJ2-5
ASSVTGGIGANVLT	TRBV5-4	-	TRBJ2-6
ASSVEGQEKLF	TRBV5-1	few	TRBJ1-4
ASSYSDLASYNEQF	TRBV6-5	-	TRBJ2-1
ASSGQGGSDGYT	TRBV6-6	few	TRBJ1-2
ASSQGASPEAF	TRBV6-6	few	TRBJ1-1
ASSLGTEETQY	TRBV11-3	-	TRBJ2-5
ASSAPGGGTYEQY	TRBV28	-	TRBJ2-7
ASSLDGTTVYEQY	TRBV5-1	-	TRBJ2-7
SVGLVPDSSYEQY	TRBV29-1	-	TRBJ2-7
SGRTGKSNTEAF	TRBV29-1	-	TRBJ1-1
ASSYGTAGYEQY	TRBV6-5	few	TRBJ2-7
ASSLGEDTQY	TRBV11-2	few	TRBJ2-3
ASSVGLAGVGETQY	TRBV9	-	TRBJ2-5
ASSSLRGQGSYNEQF	TRBV7-9	-	TRBJ2-1
ASGLALGTDTQY	TRBV5-1	-	TRBJ2-3
ASSRRGLADNEQF	TRBV11-2	-	TRBJ2-1
ASSPSGQPQH	TRBV18	few	TRBJ1-5
ASSRLAGDPRREQF	TRBV5-8	few	TRBJ2-1
ASSPNYEQY	TRBV7-2	few	TRBJ2-7
ASSPGQLAKETQY	TRBV11-2	few	TRBJ2-5
ASSQTRTDTNEQF	TRBV4-2	few	TRBJ2-1
ASSIATGQDYGYT	TRBV19	-	TRBJ1-2
ASSLGVRGYQETQY	TRBV5-1	-	TRBJ2-5
SAQGVGASEAF	TRBV29-1	few	TRBJ1-1
ASSHTDRAREAF	TRBV14	few	TRBJ1-1
ASSGFPAGNSPLH	TRBV25-1	few	TRBJ1-6
ASSLARVATEAF	TRBV7-2	-	TRBJ1-1
ASRNSGGPEETQY	TRBV27	-	TRBJ2-5
ASSPPRGQETQY	TRBV4-1	-	TRBJ2-5
ASSLGTGRPETQY	TRBV5-1	few	TRBJ2-5
ASSQGAQGPRSPLH	TRBV4-1	-	TRBJ1-6
ASSPGLAPNEQF	TRBV18	few	TRBJ2-1
ASSLAGSSTDTQY	TRBV5-4	-	TRBJ2-3
ASRLAGTDNEQF	TRBV19	-	TRBJ2-1
ASSGTGNQPQH	TRBV27	few	TRBJ1-5
ASSVAGGSYNEQF	TRBV6-6	-	TRBJ2-1
SATQGNEQF	TRBV20-1	few	TRBJ2-1
ASSSQRAGEQY	TRBV7-2	-	TRBJ2-7
ASSGQENYGYT	TRBV7-9	-	TRBJ1-2
ASSIEAGRTEAF	TRBV19	-	TRBJ1-1
SASPADTQY	TRBV20-1	few	TRBJ2-3
ASSPYVGLAGGTGELF	TRBV4-2	-	TRBJ2-2
ASSLGTVGQPQH	TRBV5-6	-	TRBJ1-5